The 29 T cell receptor beta chains presented below share a single source sample, sequenced in a study of shared clonotypes between healthy human individuals (dated by TCRdb to about 2020). The library was built by means of the immunoSEQ multiplex PCR assay. As stored in TCRdb, this immuneACCESS dataset retains in-frame rearrangements with V and J assigned. A fraction of the clones does not appear; measured against another copy, unresolved V genes explain less than half of the discrepancy, and the remainder lacks a known reason. A total of around 510,000 clones appear in this sample, around 96% of them only once. The leading ten clones occupy about 0.06% of the sample. Sequencing was done on a sample of naive CD4+ T cells sorted from blood. The cell subset or site tag for this specimen amounts to: CD45RA+ positively selected. Receptor source: a woman aged 25 to 39 in good health.

The rearrangement uses TRBV5-1 and TRBJ2-1; 7 bases fit TRBD2. V lost 6 bases to trimming and J lost 8 bases; unmatched junction nucleotides: 17. The CDR3 has 16 amino acids. The germline CDR1 and CDR2 sequences are SGHRS and YFSETQ. The DNA for the CDR3 is TGCGCCAGCACCAATCTAGCTGGCGGGAGTACCTATGAGCAGTTCTTC. Residues: CASTNLAGGSTYEQFF.

This sequence joins TRBV10-3 and TRBJ2-1, with no clear D. CDR1 and CDR2 (germline): ENHRY, SYGVKD. V lost 3 bases, J lost 5 bases, and 8 bases lay in between. This CDR3 spans 13 amino acids. DNA of the CDR3: TGTGCCATCAGTGATAGAGGAGACAATGAGCAGTTCTTC. Its translation: CAISDRGDNEQFF.

The rearrangement joins TRBV6-5 to TRBJ2-5; 10 bases match TRBD2. The J call may not be correct, given that the DNA end is closer to TRBJ2-7. Germline CDR1 reads MNHEY; CDR2 reads SVGAGI. The CDR3 runs to 14 residues. The CDR3 sequence is CASSQREGPYEQYF. DNA for the CDR3: TGTGCCAGCAGCCAGCGGGAGGGCCCCTACGAGCAGTACTTC.

The chain uses TRBV7-9 and TRBJ1-5; 7 bases fit TRBD1. Per germline, CDR1 SEHNR and CDR2 FQNEAQ (reference sequence). The CDR3 runs 15 residues. The V segment lost 3 bases and the J segment 0 bases; nucleotides outside the gene matches: 2. The DNA for the CDR3 is TGTGCCAGCAGCTTGCAGGGGGATAGCAATCAGCCCCAGCATTTT. Its translation: CASSLQGDSNQPQHF.

Written as DNA, the CDR3 is TGCAGCGTTGCGGGGTTCGGGGCTGGCGAGCAGTACTTC. This gives the protein CSVAGFGAGEQYF. The rearrangement uses TRBV29-1 and TRBJ2-7; the D gene could be TRBD1 or TRBD2 (5 bases each). V was trimmed by 4 bases and J by 6 bases, leaving 16 bases between them. Germline V CDR1 and CDR2: SQVTM, ANQGSEA. The CDR3 runs 13 residues.

The J gene is TRBJ2-7, the V gene TRBV4-1; D unresolved. V was shortened by 4 bases and J by 4 bases, with 17 bases between the two germline ends. Germline-derived CDR1 and CDR2 are MGHRA and YSYEKL. The CDR3 loop spans 15 amino acids. The CDR3 reads CASSPPGRSLYEQYF. In DNA form, the CDR3 reads TGCGCCAGCAGCCCCCCCGGGCGGTCCCTGTACGAGCAGTACTTC.

V gene TRBV5-1 combines with J gene TRBJ2-1; 11 bases match TRBD2. The germline gives CDR1 SGHRS, CDR2 YFSETQ. The CDR3 contains 18 residues. J gave up 4 bases and V 4 bases, and 13 bases lay outside the gene matches. The CDR3 DNA reads TGCGCCAGCAGCCCCTCGCGTAGCGGGAGGGCCTATTACAATGAGCAGTTCTTC. Translated: CASSPSRSGRAYYNEQFF.

The sample holds one count of this clone. The chain employs TRBV5-1 and TRBJ2-3; 9 positions agree with TRBD2. Germline CDR1 and CDR2: SGHRS and YFSETQ. After removal of 0 bases from V and 11 bases from J, the junction contained 4 bases not matched to a gene. The CDR3 runs 13 residues. The CDR3 sequence is CASSLGLAGWQYF. Here the CDR3 DNA reads TGCGCCAGCAGCTTGGGTCTAGCGGGATGGCAGTATTTT.

V usage is TRBV4-1 and J usage is TRBJ1-4; D is undetermined. The CDR3 extends over 13 amino acids. Trimming stripped 2 bases from V and 6 bases from J, with 7 bases between. Per germline, CDR1 MGHRA and CDR2 YSYEKL. The CDR3 sequence is CASSQLVYEKLFF. The CDR3 region has the DNA TGCGCCAGCAGCCAATTGGTATATGAAAAACTGTTTTTT.

The chain combines TRBV7-2 with TRBJ1-2; D is undetermined. CDR1 is SGHTA and CDR2 is FQGNSA in the germline V gene. The V end was cut by 2 bases, the J end by 3 bases, with 13 bases between. The CDR3 is 15 amino acids. The CDR3 protein is CASSLQRSRDYGYTF. CDR3 nucleotide sequence: TGTGCCAGCAGCTTACAGAGGTCGAGGGACTATGGCTACACCTTC.

The chain couples TRBV5-8 to TRBJ1-5, with D perhaps TRBD1 (6 bases). Trimming left V 2 bases short and J 0 bases short, with 12 bases between. This CDR3 region has 16 residues. CDR1 and CDR2 from the germline V gene are SGHTS and YDEGEE. CDR3 coding DNA: TGTGCCAGCAGCTTTGGACGGGGACATAGCAATCAGCCCCAGCATTTT. Encoded protein: CASSFGRGHSNQPQHF.

For this clone: Mismatch with germline at one junction end may stem from a read error. The chain links TRBV27 to TRBJ2-7; 12 bases agree with TRBD2. CDR3 length: 18 amino acids. Germline V gene sequence: CDR1 MNHEY, CDR2 SMNVEV (reference sequence). In DNA form, the CDR3 reads TGTGTCAGCAGTTTACTGCCCCCTAGCGGGAGGGGAGCCTACGAGCAGTACTTC. Its translation: CVSSLLPPSGRGAYEQYF.

This chain links TRBV7-9 with TRBJ2-7; 7 bases map to TRBD1. Germline values: CDR1 SEHNR, CDR2 FQNEAQ (reference sequence). V trimming: 1 base; J trimming: 2 bases; junction bases outside the gene matches: 8. This CDR3 region has 16 residues. CDR3 amino acids: CASSLEATGKAYEQYF. The CDR3, as DNA: TGTGCCAGCAGCTTAGAAGCGACAGGGAAGGCCTACGAGCAGTACTTC. The full variable domain, with the rest looked up from reference TRBV7-9 and TRBJ2-7, is DTGVSQNPRHKITKRGQNVTFRCDPISEHNRLYWYRQTLGQGPEFLTYFQNEAQLEKSRLLSDRFSAERPKGSFSTLEIQRTEQGDSAMYLCASSLEATGKAYEQYFGPGTRLTVT.

The chain carries TRBV6-6 and TRBJ2-5; D unresolved. V lost 0 bases and J lost 4, with 12 bases in between. Germline V CDR1 and CDR2: MNHNY, SVGAGI (reference sequence). This CDR3 has 15 residues. The CDR3, as DNA: TGTGCCAGCAGTTACTCCGGGCATCGTCCAGAGACCCAGTACTTC. It translates to CASSYSGHRPETQYF.

In the case of this clone: Its ends do not fully match the called genes, so a read error is possible. The rearrangement joins TRBV5-4 to TRBJ2-1; 10 nucleotides agree with TRBD2. Germline CDR1 and CDR2: SGHNT and YYREEE (reference sequence). CDR3 length: 12 amino acids. The CDR3 sequence is CASSSQREGPIF. CDR3 nucleotides: TGTGCCAGCAGCTCCCAGCGGGAGGGCCCCATCTTC. Together with reference TRBV5-4 and TRBJ2-1, the CDR3 gives the full variable domain: ETGVTQSPTHLIKTRGQQVTLRCSSQSGHNTVSWYQQALGQGPQFIFQYYREEENGRGNFPPRFSGLQFPNYSSELNVNALELDDSALYLCASSSQREGPIFGPGTRLTVL.

This sequence joins TRBV28 and TRBJ2-1; D call uncertain. From germline, CDR1 is MDHEN and CDR2 SYDVKM. This CDR3 spans 13 amino acids. Deletions cut 6 bases from V and 7 bases from J, with 13 bases between. As DNA, the CDR3 is TGTGCCAGCAGCCAGAGTTGGGGTAATGAGCAGTTCTTC. This sequence encodes CASSQSWGNEQFF.

The chain combines TRBV7-9 with TRBJ2-5; D perhaps matches TRBD2 (6 bases). Germline V gene data show CDR1 as SEHNR and CDR2 as FQNEAQ (reference sequence). V gave up 5 bases and J gave up 2 bases, with 15 bases separating them. The CDR3 is 15 residues long. Here the CDR3 reads CASSGRGTQQETQYF. CDR3 DNA: TGTGCCAGCAGCGGGAGAGGGACTCAACAAGAGACCCAGTACTTC.

The V and J genes are TRBV5-1 and TRBJ2-6; 9 positions agree with TRBD1. Germline V gene data show CDR1 as SGHRS and CDR2 as YFSETQ. J gave up 1 base and V 4 bases, and 6 bases lay outside the gene matches. The CDR3 sequence is 17 residues long. CDR3 region: CASSRPGTGSGANVLTF. CDR3 coding DNA: TGCGCCAGCAGCCGTCCCGGGACAGGGTCTGGGGCCAACGTCCTGACTTTC.

This chain joins TRBV5-1 and TRBJ2-5, with D possibly being TRBD2 (6 bases). CDR3 length: 13 residues. Germline assignment: CDR1 SGHRS and CDR2 YFSETQ. Trimming removed 2 bases at V and 7 bases at J, with 12 bases between. The CDR3 coding sequence is TGCGCCAGCAGCTTTTGGGAGGCCCGGACCCAGTACTTC. It codes for CASSFWEARTQYF.

This chain links TRBV5-6 with TRBJ2-3; no clear D. Germline assignment: CDR1 SGHDT and CDR2 YYEEEE. There are 13 residues in the CDR3. Deletions cut 2 bases from V and 0 bases from J, with 4 bases between. This CDR3 reads CASSFPSTDTQYF. The CDR3 nucleotides read TGTGCCAGCAGCTTCCCCAGCACAGATACGCAGTATTTT.

The chain recombines TRBV7-6 with TRBJ2-2, with 9 bases identical to TRBD2. Germline assignment: CDR1 SGHVS and CDR2 FNYEAQ. The CDR3 covers 16 residues. The trim removed 5 bases at V and 4 bases at J, leaving 8 bases unmatched. CDR3 sequence reads: CASSLGLATVTGELFF. The DNA for the CDR3 is TGTGCCAGCAGCCTCGGACTAGCGACAGTCACCGGGGAGCTGTTTTTT.

This rearrangement joins TRBV6-1 to TRBJ2-2, with TRBD2 matching over 8 bases. Germline V gene lookup returns CDR1 MNHNS and CDR2 SASEGT. CDR3 length equals 17 residues. V was pared by 2 bases and J by 3 bases, with 8 bases of the junction left unmatched. The CDR3: CASSELPGGPYTGELFF. The DNA for the CDR3 is TGTGCCAGCAGTGAACTACCGGGAGGGCCTTACACCGGGGAGCTGTTTTTT.

The rearrangement links TRBV29-1 to TRBJ2-2; TRBD2 matches 13 bases. CDR3 length equals 15 residues. J gave up 5 bases and V 4 bases, and 4 bases lay outside the gene matches. Germline lookup yields CDR1 SQVTM and CDR2 ANQGSEA. CDR3: CSVATLAGGTGELFF. The CDR3 DNA reads TGCAGCGTTGCGACACTAGCGGGAGGGACCGGGGAGCTGTTTTTT.

This chain uses TRBV4-1 with TRBJ2-6; D unclear. Germline CDR1 and CDR2: MGHRA and YSYEKL. This CDR3 is built from 17 residues. The V gene lost 4 bases and the J gene lost 4 bases, with 17 bases spanning the gap. The DNA for the CDR3 is TGCGCCAGCAGCCCCCGTCCCAGATCCCCCGGGGCCAACGTCCTGACTTTC. It translates to CASSPRPRSPGANVLTF.

This chain links TRBV6-6 with TRBJ2-7; the match to TRBD2 covers 7 bases. V trimming: 5 bases; J trimming: 3 bases; junction bases outside the gene matches: 7. The V gene's germline CDR1 is MNHNY and CDR2 SVGAGI (reference sequence). This CDR3 comprises 14 residues. The CDR3 nucleotides are TGTGCCAGCAGTCGACGAGGGGAGGGCTACGAGCAGTACTTC. This translates into CASSRRGEGYEQYF.

V and J are TRBV27 and TRBJ2-1, with TRBD2 matching over 7 bases. Germline assignment: CDR1 MNHEY and CDR2 SMNVEV (reference sequence). The CDR3 spans 15 residues. The V and J ends lost 7 bases and 4 bases, in that order; junction bases with no gene match: 10. CDR3 in DNA: TGTGCCAGCACCACTGCGGGAGAGGGGTACAATGAGCAGTTCTTC. It translates to CASTTAGEGYNEQFF.

The V call is TRBV7-3, the J call TRBJ2-2, with 7 bases matching TRBD1. Trimming cost V 6 bases and J 1 base; bases outside gene matches: 5. The CDR3 is 15 residues long. In germline, CDR1 is SGHTA, CDR2 FQGTGA. The CDR3 loop reads CASSKGTENTGELFF. CDR3 nucleotides: TGTGCCAGCAGTAAGGGGACAGAGAACACCGGGGAGCTGTTTTTT.

The V gene is TRBV28, the J gene TRBJ1-4; D is ambiguous. The CDR3 covers 14 residues. CDR1 MDHEN and CDR2 SYDVKM come from the germline V gene. V shed 6 bases and J shed 5 bases, with 13 bases lying between them. The CDR3 loop is CASSHGVRNEKLFF. The DNA of the CDR3 is TGTGCCAGCAGCCACGGGGTGCGGAATGAAAAACTGTTTTTT.

The chain couples TRBV28 to TRBJ2-1; maybe TRBD2 (5 bases). CDR1 MDHEN and CDR2 SYDVKM come from the germline V gene. V was pared by 6 bases and J by 6 bases, with 18 bases between. The CDR3 contains 15 residues. The CDR3 DNA reads as TGTGCCAGCAGCCCCGCGGGCGCTAAGCGCAATGAGCAGTTCTTC. Amino acid sequence: CASSPAGAKRNEQFF.